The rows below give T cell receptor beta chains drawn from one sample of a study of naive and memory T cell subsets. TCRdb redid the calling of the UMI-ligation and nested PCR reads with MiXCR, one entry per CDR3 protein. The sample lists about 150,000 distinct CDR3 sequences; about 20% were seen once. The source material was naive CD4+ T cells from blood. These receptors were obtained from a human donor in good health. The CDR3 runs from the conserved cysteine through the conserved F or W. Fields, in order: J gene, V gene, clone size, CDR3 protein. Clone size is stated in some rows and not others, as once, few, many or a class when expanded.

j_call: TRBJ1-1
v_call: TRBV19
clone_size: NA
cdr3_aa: CASILETGLNTEAFF

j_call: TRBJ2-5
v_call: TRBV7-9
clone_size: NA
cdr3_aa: CASSLGLAGGEKTQYF

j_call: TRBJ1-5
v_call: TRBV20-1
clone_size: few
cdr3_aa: CSAREGGISNQPQHF

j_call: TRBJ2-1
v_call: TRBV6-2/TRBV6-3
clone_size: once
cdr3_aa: CASSRLAAWLSSGSYNEQFF

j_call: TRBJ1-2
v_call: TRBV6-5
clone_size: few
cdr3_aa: CASSYLGATFYGYTF

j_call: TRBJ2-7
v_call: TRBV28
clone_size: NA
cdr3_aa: CATSGRGAVSYEQYF

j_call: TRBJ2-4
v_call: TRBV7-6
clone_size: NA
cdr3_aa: CASSPQGGRFGIQYF

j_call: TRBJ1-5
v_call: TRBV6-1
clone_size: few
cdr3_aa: CASSYLANSNQPQHF

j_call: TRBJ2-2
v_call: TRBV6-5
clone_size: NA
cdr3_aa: CASNRQVANTGELFF

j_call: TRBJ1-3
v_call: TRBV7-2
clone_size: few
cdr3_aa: CASSLVEAAVGNTIYF

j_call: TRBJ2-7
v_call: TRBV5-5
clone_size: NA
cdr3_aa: CASSLGGKPTPYEQYF

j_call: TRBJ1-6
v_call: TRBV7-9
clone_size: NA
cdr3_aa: CASSTGVHNSPLHF

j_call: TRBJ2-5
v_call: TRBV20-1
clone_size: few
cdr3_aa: CSAAKGRLDNQETQYF

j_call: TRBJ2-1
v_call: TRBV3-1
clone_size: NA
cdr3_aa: CASSPRPRSSYNEQFF

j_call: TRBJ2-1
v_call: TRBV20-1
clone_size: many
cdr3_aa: CSARDLASAAMGQFF

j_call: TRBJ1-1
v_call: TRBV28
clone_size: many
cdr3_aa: CATEVLATEAFF

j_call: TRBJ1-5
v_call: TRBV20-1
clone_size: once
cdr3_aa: CSSGGRNSNQPQHF

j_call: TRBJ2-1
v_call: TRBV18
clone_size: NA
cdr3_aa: CASSTGTADNEQFF

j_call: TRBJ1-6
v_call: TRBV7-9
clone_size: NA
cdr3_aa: CASSQDNSPLHF

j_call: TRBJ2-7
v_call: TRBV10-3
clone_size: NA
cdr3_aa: CATKTSGSTYEQYF

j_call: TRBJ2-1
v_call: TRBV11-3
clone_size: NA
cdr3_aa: CASSFQGGKQFF